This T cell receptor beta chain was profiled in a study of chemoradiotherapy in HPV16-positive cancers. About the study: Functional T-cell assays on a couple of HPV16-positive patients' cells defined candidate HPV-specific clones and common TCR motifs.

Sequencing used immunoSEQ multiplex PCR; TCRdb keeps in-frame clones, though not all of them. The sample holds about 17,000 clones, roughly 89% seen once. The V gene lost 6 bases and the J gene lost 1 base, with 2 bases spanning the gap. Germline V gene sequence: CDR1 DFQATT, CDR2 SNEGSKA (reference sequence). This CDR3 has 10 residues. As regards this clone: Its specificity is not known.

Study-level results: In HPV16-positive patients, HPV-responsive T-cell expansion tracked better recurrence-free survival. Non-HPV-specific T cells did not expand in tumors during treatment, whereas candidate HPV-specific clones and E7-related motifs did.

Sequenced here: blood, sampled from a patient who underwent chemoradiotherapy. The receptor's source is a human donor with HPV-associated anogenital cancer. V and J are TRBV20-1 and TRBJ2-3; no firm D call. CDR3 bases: TGCAGTGCCCGCACAGATACGCAGTATTTT. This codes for CSARTDTQYF.